The 4 T cell receptor beta chains given below trace back to one sample, sequenced in a study of vaccination and CD4 T cells after COVID-19. The Oncomine TCR Beta short-read assay was what sequenced the DNA obtained from cultured CD4+ T cells. TCRdb reprocessed the PCR reads with MiXCR, giving one entry per CDR3 protein. The top ten hold more than 9.5% of the sample, which has 10,000 to 15,000 distinct CDR3 sequences, roughly two thirds seen once. Their specific antigens are unknown. This sample's treatment: approximately nine-day PBMC culture with coronavirus spike peptide pools or control peptides (ViraFEST assay). Sequenced sample: CD4+ T cells from blood, cultured in vitro. These receptors all stem from a human donor who had recovered from COVID-19.

The chain carries TRBV6-2 or TRBV6-3 and TRBJ2-5; a possible D gene is TRBD2 (5 bases). The germline V and J ends were trimmed by 2 bases and 2 bases, with 9 bases remaining between them. In germline, CDR1 is MNHEY, CDR2 SVGEGT. The CDR3 spans 14 residues. Here the CDR3 DNA reads TGTGCCAGCAGTTACAGGCAGCGGCAAGAGACCCAGTACTTC. Amino acids: CASSYRQRQETQYF.

The V gene is TRBV5-1, the J gene TRBJ1-1; perhaps TRBD1 as D (5 bases). V was trimmed by 4 bases and J by 0 bases, leaving 13 bases between them. Per the germline V gene, CDR1 is SGHRS and CDR2 is YFSETQ. The CDR3 contains 15 residues. CDR3: CASSREGTLNTEAFF. DNA for the CDR3: TGCGCCAGCAGCCGGGAAGGGACCTTGAACACTGAAGCTTTCTTT. Looking up the rest from reference TRBV5-1 and TRBJ1-1 gives the full variable domain: KAGVTQTPRYLIKTRGQQVTLSCSPISGHRSVSWYQQTPGQGLQFLFEYFSETQRNKGNFPGRFSGRQFSNSRSEMNVSTLELGDSALYLCASSREGTLNTEAFFGQGTRLTVV.

This chain connects TRBV4-1 to TRBJ2-6, with D tentatively TRBD2 (5 bases). Germline CDR1 reads MGHRA; CDR2 reads YSYEKL. V was trimmed by 1 base and J by 2 bases, leaving 9 bases between them. CDR3 length: 16 amino acids. The CDR3 region has the DNA TGCGCCAGCAGCCAAGTATCCGGGACTGGGGCCAACGTCCTGACTTTC. Translation gives CASSQVSGTGANVLTF.

The J gene is TRBJ2-6, the V gene TRBV5-4, with 14 bases aligning to TRBD2. Germline values: CDR1 SGHNT, CDR2 YYREEE (reference sequence). The length of the CDR3 is 18 residues. The V segment lost 4 bases and the J segment 2 bases; nucleotides outside the gene matches: 5. CDR3 nucleotides: TGTGCCAGCAGCCCTGGGACTAGCGGGAGAGCTGGGGCCAACGTCCTGACTTTC. This sequence encodes CASSPGTSGRAGANVLTF.